The 8 T cell receptor beta chains below come from one sample, sequenced in a study of beta chain features in type 1 diabetes. General study points: People with Type 1 diabetes carried modestly yet significantly shorter TCRB CDR3s in all four CD4+ subsets.

The study reverse transcribed the entire isolated RNA, so it sequenced expressed TCRB transcripts. Sequencing was performed with immunoSEQ multiplex PCR; in TCRdb, only in-frame clones are kept and a portion is missing. This table holds some 240,000 clones, roughly 17% found once. These receptors have no known antigen. Sequencing was carried out using naive CD4+ T cells from blood. These receptors all stem from a man aged 25-45 years with type 1 diabetes.

This clone has more than one count but fewer than ten. The chain combines TRBV29-1 with TRBJ2-5; 13 bases match TRBD2. Germline-derived CDR1 and CDR2 are SQVTM and ANQGSEA. Trimming removed 4 bases from V and 5 bases from J; junction bases left unmatched: 10. CDR3 length: 16 residues. Here the CDR3 DNA reads TGCAGCGTTGTAACCGGGACTAGCGGGGTTCGGGAGACCCAGTACTTC. This encodes CSVVTGTSGVRETQYF.

V gene TRBV7-6 combines with J gene TRBJ2-2; D unresolved. Germline assignment: CDR1 SGHVS and CDR2 FNYEAQ. This CDR3 has 13 amino acids. Trimming took 4 bases from V and 5 from J, leaving 8 bases between them. The CDR3 protein is CASSSAITGELFF. As DNA, the CDR3 is TGTGCCAGCAGCTCCGCAATAACCGGGGAGCTGTTTTTT. Full variable domain (outside the CDR3, taken from reference TRBV7-6 and TRBJ2-2): GAGVSQSPRYKVTKRGQDVALRCDPISGHVSLYWYRQALGQGPEFLTYFNYEAQQDKSGLPNDRFSAERPEGSISTLTIQRTEQRDSAMYRCASSSAITGELFFGEGSRLTVL.

The V and J genes are TRBV5-1 and TRBJ2-5, with no clear D. Germline V lookup: CDR1 SGHRS, CDR2 YFSETQ. V dropped 10 bases and J dropped 7 bases, with 11 bases sitting between them. This CDR3 is built from 10 residues. The CDR3 bases are TGCGCCCGCCTATCGGGGACCCAGTACTTC. The encoded protein is CARLSGTQYF.

The CDR3 spells CASSISSSYEQYF. The CDR3 region has the DNA TGTGCCAGTAGTATTTCCAGCTCCTACGAGCAGTACTTC. The chain couples TRBV19 to TRBJ2-7; D not resolved. CDR1 and CDR2 from the germline V gene are LNHDA and SQIVND (reference sequence). Trimming left V 3 bases short and J 0 bases short, with 6 bases between. The CDR3 contains 13 residues.

This chain connects TRBV7-3 to TRBJ2-6; D gene unclear. V lost 3 bases and J 0 bases, leaving 0 bases between the germline ends. Germline CDR1 SGHTA, CDR2 FQGTGA. The CDR3 runs 13 residues. For the CDR3, the DNA is TGTGCCAGCAGCTTCTCTGGGGCCAACGTCCTGACTTTC. This sequence encodes CASSFSGANVLTF.

This clone was seen a few times. The V and J genes are TRBV30 and TRBJ2-1; 7 positions match TRBD2. There are 15 residues in the CDR3. Germline CDR1 and CDR2: GTSNPN and SVGIG (reference sequence). V shed 2 bases, J shed 0 bases, and the junction held 4 bases outside the gene matches. The CDR3 DNA follows: TGTGCCTGGAGTCCCGGGACTATCTCCTACAATGAGCAGTTCTTC. This sequence encodes CAWSPGTISYNEQFF.

The chain has TRBV4-3 and TRBJ2-3, with D possibly TRBD2 on 5 matching bases. The CDR3 is 16 residues long. V was trimmed by 4 bases and J by 0 bases, leaving 14 bases between them. Germline assignment: CDR1 LGHNA and CDR2 YSLEER. CDR3 residues: CASSLGSPPSTDTQYF. Written as DNA, the CDR3 is TGCGCCAGCAGCCTAGGGAGCCCTCCTAGCACAGATACGCAGTATTTT.

The chain employs TRBV7-2 and TRBJ2-2, with a weak D call TRBD1 (5 bases). The CDR3 has 16 residues. The V end was cut by 5 bases, the J end by 6 bases, with 19 bases between. CDR1 is SGHTA and CDR2 is FQGNSA in the germline V gene. This CDR3 reads CASSPQMGPTSGELFF. DNA of the CDR3: TGTGCCAGCAGCCCCCAAATGGGGCCCACTTCCGGGGAGCTGTTTTTT.